What follows are 21 T cell receptor beta chains derived from one specimen sequenced in a study of identical twins. One entry per CDR3 protein results from TCRdb running MiXCR on the 5' RACE reads. The sample has hundreds of thousands of distinct CDR3 sequences, 20% to 25% seen once. These same records also appear under a second study, on T cells expressing NK-cell markers.

The specimen sequenced was CD4+ T cells sorted from blood. The source of these receptors is a woman under 30 in good health.

A few counts support this clonotype. V gene TRBV11-2 combines with J gene TRBJ2-1, with a possible D match to TRBD2 (6 bases). Germline CDR1 reads SGHAT; CDR2 reads FQNNGV. The V end was cut by 4 bases, the J end by 0 bases, with 13 bases between. This CDR3 comprises 16 residues. The CDR3 DNA reads TGTGCCAGCAGCTCCCTGCGGGGAAGCTCCTACAATGAGCAGTTCTTC. It encodes CASSSLRGSSYNEQFF.

The chain has TRBV27 and TRBJ1-2; D is uncertain. Trimming stripped 5 bases from V and 0 bases from J, with 13 bases between. Per germline, CDR1 MNHEY and CDR2 SMNVEV (reference sequence). This CDR3 has 15 amino acids. The CDR3 here is CASSPRALANYGYTF. The CDR3 nucleotides are TGTGCCAGCAGTCCCCGCGCGTTAGCTAACTATGGCTACACCTTC.

This chain connects TRBV5-1 to TRBJ2-5; no firm D call. V was clipped by 2 bases and J by 2 bases, with 10 bases between them. CDR1 SGHRS and CDR2 YFSETQ come from the germline V gene. The CDR3 runs to 14 residues. The CDR3 sequence: CASSLGSRQETQYF. In DNA, the CDR3 is TGCGCCAGCAGCTTAGGCAGCCGACAAGAGACCCAGTACTTC. Filled out from reference TRBV5-1 and TRBJ2-5, the complete variable domain reads KAGVTQTPRYLIKTRGQQVTLSCSPISGHRSVSWYQQTPGQGLQFLFEYFSETQRNKGNFPGRFSGRQFSNSRSEMNVSTLELGDSALYLCASSLGSRQETQYFGPGTRLLVL.

V and J are TRBV7-8 and TRBJ2-3, with D unclear. The CDR3 covers 15 residues. Looked up from germline, CDR1 is SGHVS and CDR2 is FQNEAQ. Trimming removed 5 bases at V and 2 bases at J, with 14 bases between. Written as DNA, the CDR3 is TGTGCCAGCAGCCTAAACCTTTGGGACACAGATACGCAGTATTTT. This gives the protein CASSLNLWDTDTQYF.

This clonotype appeared a few times. The chain uses TRBV7-2 and TRBJ2-7; D assignment may be TRBD1 or TRBD2 (6 bases each). V was pared by 2 bases and J by 0 bases, with 14 bases between. Germline CDR1 reads SGHTA; CDR2 reads FQGNSA. CDR3 size: 16 residues. This CDR3 is CASSLIGGAGSYEQYF. In DNA, the CDR3 is TGTGCCAGCAGCTTAATAGGGGGAGCGGGCTCCTACGAGCAGTACTTC.

The chain recombines TRBV11-2 with TRBJ2-1; maybe TRBD2 (5 bases). This CDR3 region has 11 residues. Germline CDR1 SGHAT, CDR2 FQNNGV. V dropped 4 bases and J dropped 14 bases, with 12 bases sitting between them. The CDR3: CASSSAGREFF. The CDR3 nucleotides read TGTGCCAGCAGCTCCGCGGGCCGGGAGTTCTTC.

This clonotype was seen a handful of times. V is TRBV5-1 and J is TRBJ2-1; 8 bases match TRBD2. Per germline, CDR1 SGHRS and CDR2 YFSETQ. This CDR3 has 15 residues. V was clipped by 0 bases and J by 8 bases; unmatched bases: 7. The CDR3 loop reads CASSLGAGGGHEQFF. The CDR3 DNA reads as TGCGCCAGCAGCTTGGGGGCGGGAGGAGGCCATGAGCAGTTCTTC.

This chain uses TRBV27 with TRBJ2-7, with a possible D match to TRBD2 (5 bases). This CDR3 comprises 12 residues. Germline values: CDR1 MNHEY, CDR2 SMNVEV (reference sequence). V dropped 8 bases and J dropped 7 bases, with 15 bases sitting between them. The DNA of the CDR3 is TGTGCCAGCGCCCGATTACAGCGGGAGCAGTACTTC. Protein: CASARLQREQYF.

There are a few counts of this clonotype. The chain has TRBV7-2 and TRBJ2-6; 7 positions agree with TRBD1. Trimming cost V 6 bases and J 1 base; bases outside gene matches: 9. CDR1 is SGHTA and CDR2 is FQGNSA in the germline V gene. The CDR3 is 17 residues long. The CDR3 is CASRTGVRVSGANVLTF. The CDR3 DNA sequence: TGTGCCAGCAGAACAGGGGTTAGAGTTTCTGGGGCCAACGTCCTGACTTTC.

This clonotype occurred a few times. The rearrangement links TRBV2 to TRBJ2-3; 9 nucleotides align to TRBD1. Germline V CDR1 and CDR2: SNHLY, FYNNEI. With 6 bases clipped from V and 4 bases from J, the junction kept 5 bases outside the gene matches. The CDR3 is 14 residues long. The CDR3 DNA reads as TGTGCCAGCAGCAGGGACAGGGAATCAGATACGCAGTATTTT. This sequence encodes CASSRDRESDTQYF.

This clonotype was seen only a few times. The chain is built from TRBV7-8 and TRBJ2-7; a weak D match, TRBD2 (5 bases). CDR1 is SGHVS and CDR2 is FQNEAQ in the germline V gene. The CDR3 consists of 14 residues. Between the trimmed V and J ends, which lost 7 bases and 6 bases, there was a span of 19 bases. CDR3 in DNA: TGTGCCAGCAACTCTAGCCCCCATTCCGGCGAGCAGTACTTC. The encoded protein is CASNSSPHSGEQYF.

The chain carries TRBV7-9 and TRBJ2-7; TRBD2 matches 7 bases. V was clipped by 5 bases and J by 6 bases; unmatched bases: 13. The V gene's germline CDR1 is SEHNR and CDR2 FQNEAQ (reference sequence). The CDR3 is 15 residues long. As DNA, the CDR3 is TGTGCCAGCAGCCTCGGGGGGTCCCAGGCGTCCGAGCAGTACTTC. The encoded protein is CASSLGGSQASEQYF.

The gene calls are TRBV6-2 or TRBV6-3 and TRBJ2-3; TRBD2 aligns across 11 bases. The CDR3 is 11 residues long. Germline V gene data show CDR1 as MNHEY and CDR2 as SVGEGT. V shed 7 bases and J 11 bases; nucleotides not matched to a gene: 2. CDR3 sequence (DNA): TGTGCCAGCACGACTAGCGGGATGCAGTATTTT. Its translation: CASTTSGMQYF.

The gene calls are TRBV20-1 and TRBJ1-1; 7 bases match TRBD1. This CDR3 comprises 10 residues. Germline trimming cut 5 bases from V and 10 bases from J; bases unmatched to any gene: 4. CDR1 is DFQATT and CDR2 is SNEGSKA in the germline V gene (reference sequence). The CDR3, as DNA: TGCAGTGCTGGACAGGAGGCAGCTTTCTTT. Amino acid sequence: CSAGQEAAFF.

The V gene is TRBV12-3 or TRBV12-4, the J gene TRBJ2-1, with 9 bases fitting TRBD1. V gave up 5 bases and J gave up 10 bases; unmatched junction bases: 12. This CDR3 has 15 amino acids. CDR3 in amino acids: CASSPRQGDFGEQFF. CDR3 coding DNA: TGTGCCAGCAGTCCTCGACAGGGGGACTTTGGGGAGCAGTTCTTC.

Only a few counts were recorded for this clonotype. The chain is built from TRBV4-3 and TRBJ2-3, with D tentatively TRBD2 (5 bases). Trimming took 4 bases from V and 5 from J, leaving 19 bases between them. CDR1 and CDR2 (germline): LGHNA, YSLEER. This CDR3 comprises 16 residues. The CDR3 DNA reads TGCGCCAGCAGCCGTGGGAGCGGACGCACTGAAGATACGCAGTATTTT. Encoded protein: CASSRGSGRTEDTQYF.

The gene calls are TRBV7-2 and TRBJ2-1, with D possibly being TRBD1 (5 bases). The CDR3 covers 15 residues. Germline values: CDR1 SGHTA, CDR2 FQGNSA. With 6 bases removed from V and 1 base from J, the gap between germline ends came to 13 bases. This chain's CDR3 is CASRQAGFSYNEQFF. The CDR3 nucleotides are TGTGCCAGCAGGCAAGCAGGGTTTTCCTACAATGAGCAGTTCTTC.

This clonotype showed up just a few times. The chain carries TRBV4-2 and TRBJ1-1; possibly TRBD1 for D (5 bases). CDR1 and CDR2 from the germline V gene are LGHNA and YNFKEQ. The CDR3 length is 14 residues. With 0 bases removed from V and 5 bases from J, the gap between germline ends came to 10 bases. CDR3 protein: CASSQDGGGTEAFF. The CDR3 region has the DNA TGTGCCAGCAGCCAAGATGGGGGTGGGACTGAAGCTTTCTTT.

This clonotype was recorded many times. This chain uses TRBV20-1 with TRBJ2-1; 8 nucleotides align to TRBD2. The V gene end was trimmed by 5 bases and the J gene end by 0 bases; junction bases not matched to a gene: 6. Per germline, CDR1 DFQATT and CDR2 SNEGSKA (reference sequence). The length of the CDR3 is 15 residues. Here the CDR3 reads CSAPGTSYSYNEQFF. CDR3 coding DNA: TGCAGTGCTCCCGGGACTAGTTACTCCTACAATGAGCAGTTCTTC.

The V and J genes are TRBV5-1 and TRBJ2-7, with 8 bases lining up with TRBD2. The CDR3 spans 14 residues. Unmatched junction bases numbered 3, after V lost 4 bases and J lost 0 bases. Germline loops: CDR1 SGHRS, CDR2 YFSETQ. CDR3 in DNA: TGCGCCAGCAGCCGACGGGGGGGCTCCTACGAGCAGTACTTC. It encodes CASSRRGGSYEQYF.

This clonotype turned up a few times. The chain recombines TRBV5-1 with TRBJ2-5; D is undetermined. Germline loops: CDR1 SGHRS, CDR2 YFSETQ. CDR3 size: 13 residues. V gave up 4 bases and J gave up 5 bases, with 12 bases separating them. This CDR3 reads CASSQYSKETQYF. CDR3 in DNA: TGCGCCAGCAGCCAGTACAGTAAGGAGACCCAGTACTTC.